This T cell receptor (beta chain) was recovered during a study of T cell responses to AZD1222 COVID-19 vaccine. Study-level findings and limits: Nearly half of unique spike-specific TCRs reportedly avoided B.1.351 and B.1.1.7 mutated regions.

This clone is medium-sized. What it binds is unknown. The repertoire was sequenced with immunoSEQ multiplex PCR; TCRdb's copy has only in-frame clones and lacks some. The top ten clones hold over 3% of a sample with roughly 60,000 clones, over 60% of them seen once. The CDR3 is 15 residues long. The germline CDR1 and CDR2 sequences are MRHNA and SNTAGT. V was shortened by 6 bases and J by 8 bases, with 19 bases between the two germline ends. This TCR was sampled from an adult who received the AZD1222 COVID-19 vaccine. The chain recombines TRBV6-4 with TRBJ2-2; D gene ambiguous. The material was peripheral blood, obtained 28 days after the second AZD1222 dose. The CDR3 region is CASRPNSDGGGELFF. CDR3 DNA sequence: TGTGCCAGCAGACCCAACTCCGACGGCGGAGGGGAGCTGTTTTTT.